Sequencing of this TCR beta chain was carried out in a study of blood T cell repertoires in COVID-19. Trimming at V came to 3 bases and at J to 6 bases, leaving 7 bases not matched to a gene. The CDR3 contains 14 residues. Germline V gives CDR1 SGHNT, CDR2 YYREEE (reference sequence). Clones were read by immunoSEQ multiplex PCR, and TCRdb kept only the in-frame ones, dropping some. The sample lists over 250,000 clones, about 87% occurring once. Membership in each cohort depended on participant-reported clinical history. Among Cohort 3 donors, those recovered had two negative PCRs, clearance, or symptom resolution. This clone appeared a few times.

The V call is TRBV5-4, the J call TRBJ2-7; 9 bases align to TRBD1. The sequencing sample was made of PBMCs or T cells enriched from blood (not recorded which). The origin of this receptor is a woman aged 50 to 60 who had recovered from COVID-19. CDR3 nucleotide sequence: TGTGCCAGCAGCTCCCGACAGGGGGAAGTCGAGCAGTACTTC. Translating it yields CASSSRQGEVEQYF.